The 10 T cell receptor beta chains below all came from one sample that was sequenced in a study of naive and memory T cell subsets. Ligated cDNA underwent four rounds of PCR with nested alpha and beta constant region primers and SP2. TCRdb redid the calling of the UMI-ligation and nested PCR reads with MiXCR, one entry per CDR3 protein. The repertoire has 35,000 to 40,000 distinct CDR3 sequences, roughly 11% of them found once; the top ten carry 3% to 5%. Specified treatment: skin biopsy from PPD injection site in Mantoux-positive individual. TCR cDNA received a 3' ligated oligonucleotide that carried a UMI. The material was skin, obtained from a tuberculin skin test site. These TCRs come from an adult in good health.

The V gene is TRBV3-1, the J gene TRBJ2-2, with D perhaps given as TRBD1 or TRBD2 (5 bases each). Trimming stripped 1 base from V and 2 bases from J, with 11 bases between. The germline gives CDR1 LGHDT, CDR2 YNNKEL (reference sequence). The CDR3 contains 16 residues. The CDR3 nucleotides read TGTGCCAGCAGCCAAGGGGGACGGCAAAACACCGGGGAGCTGTTTTTT. Translation gives CASSQGGRQNTGELFF. The entire variable domain, with the rest obtained from reference TRBV3-1 and TRBJ2-2, is as follows: DTAVSQTPKYLVTQMGNDKSIKCEQNLGHDTMYWYKQDSKKFLKIMFSYNNKELIINETVPNRFSPKSPDKAHLNLHINSLELGDSAVYFCASSQGGRQNTGELFFGEGSRLTVL.

The rearrangement links TRBV3-1 to TRBJ2-1; TRBD2 matches 10 bases. The CDR3 is 18 amino acids. Looked up from germline, CDR1 is LGHDT and CDR2 is YNNKEL (reference sequence). Trimming took 0 bases from V and 3 from J; bases not matched to a gene: 8. The CDR3 DNA follows: TGTGCCAGCAGCCAAGATTTTTTAACTAGCGGGATCTACAATGAGCAGTTCTTC. It translates to CASSQDFLTSGIYNEQFF.

This clonotype was counted only a few times. The gene calls are TRBV20-1 and TRBJ1-2; D not certain. Trimming took 6 bases from V and 4 from J, leaving 18 bases between them. Germline loops: CDR1 DFQATT, CDR2 SNEGSKA (reference sequence). The CDR3 extends over 14 amino acids. CDR3 nucleotide sequence: TGCAGTGCCCATGGTGGGCCAAGGAGCTATGGCTACACCTTC. Translation gives CSAHGGPRSYGYTF.

The CDR3 is CASRPDRALNQPQHF. The CDR3 DNA follows: TGTGCCAGTAGGCCCGACAGGGCCCTAAATCAGCCCCAGCATTTT. The V call is TRBV19, the J call TRBJ1-5; 7 positions match TRBD1. The CDR3 loop spans 15 amino acids. CDR1 LNHDA and CDR2 SQIVND come from the germline V gene (reference sequence). Trimming cost V 6 bases and J 4 bases; bases outside gene matches: 9.

This clonotype was seen only a few times. The CDR3 here is CATPLLRAYNQPQHF. CDR3 bases: TGTGCCACTCCCCTGTTACGAGCCTACAATCAGCCCCAGCATTTT. The chain combines TRBV19 with TRBJ1-5; no definite D call. Trimming left V 10 bases short and J 3 bases short, with 19 bases between. In germline, CDR1 is LNHDA, CDR2 SQIVND (reference sequence). This CDR3 comprises 15 residues.

In its sample, this clonotype was seen a few times. The chain combines TRBV20-1 with TRBJ2-7, with TRBD1 matching over 9 bases. CDR1 is DFQATT and CDR2 is SNEGSKA in the germline V gene (reference sequence). V lost 0 bases, J lost 3 bases, and 9 bases stayed unmatched. This CDR3 is 16 amino acids long. The CDR3 region is CSARDWGTGYCYEQYF. The CDR3 bases are TGCAGTGCTAGAGATTGGGGGACAGGGTACTGCTACGAGCAGTACTTC.

CDR3 loop: CASSQEGWDYEQYF. CDR3 sequence (DNA): TGTGCCAGCAGCCAAGAGGGGTGGGACTACGAGCAGTACTTC. The chain recombines TRBV14 with TRBJ2-7; D call uncertain. With 0 bases removed from V and 3 bases from J, the gap between germline ends came to 9 bases. Germline CDR1 and CDR2: SGHDN and FVKESK. This CDR3 has 14 residues.

This clonotype appeared many times. The chain has TRBV20-1 and TRBJ2-5, with unresolved D. V gave up 1 base and J gave up 1 base, with 10 bases separating them. CDR3 length: 14 residues. Germline values: CDR1 DFQATT, CDR2 SNEGSKA (reference sequence). The DNA for the CDR3 is TGCAGTGCTAGAGTGGAGACACTCCAAGAGACCCAGTACTTC. Translation gives CSARVETLQETQYF.

The V call is TRBV27, the J call TRBJ2-7; 7 bases align to TRBD1. Germline values: CDR1 MNHEY, CDR2 SMNVEV (reference sequence). V was pared by 2 bases and J by 5 bases, with 3 bases of the junction left unmatched. This CDR3 has 13 residues. CDR3 DNA: TGTGCCAGCAGTTTAACAGGGGAGCACGAGCAGTACTTC. Its protein is CASSLTGEHEQYF.

This clonotype was seen at least ten times. The rearrangement links TRBV7-2 to TRBJ1-3, with a possible D match to TRBD1 (5 bases). Trimming took 5 bases from V and 4 from J, leaving 15 bases between them. The CDR3 totals 15 residues. The germline gives CDR1 SGHTA, CDR2 FQGNSA. The chain's CDR3 is CASSPQTARGNTIYF. The CDR3 bases are TGTGCCAGCAGCCCCCAGACAGCGAGGGGAAACACCATATATTTT.